Presented here are 5 T cell receptor beta chains from one specimen sequenced in a study of vaccination effects on CD4 cells after COVID-19. Clones were sequenced by immunoSEQ multiplex PCR, and TCRdb holds only the in-frame ones, with some missing. The sample yields some 46,000 clones, 76% seen once. CD4+ T cell isolation took place after 10 days of culture. This individual contracted SARS-CoV-2 between March and December 2020, as verified by PCR. Every participant took two doses of the BNT162b2 or mRNA-1273 vaccine. No antigen is known for these receptors. Sequencing was performed on CD4+ T cells from PBMCs cultured without peptide, taken after COVID-19 vaccination. The receptor set was obtained from a human donor who had a prior SARS-CoV-2 infection.

This clone showed up just a few times. The chain links TRBV7-9 to TRBJ1-1; tentatively, D is TRBD1 (5 bases). Germline V gene sequence: CDR1 SEHNR, CDR2 FQNEAQ (reference sequence). Trimming shortened V by 2 bases and J by 3 bases, and 10 bases separated the two germline ends. This CDR3 spans 14 amino acids. The CDR3 loop reads CASSLPGQHTEAFF. The CDR3 region has the DNA TGTGCCAGCAGCTTACCAGGGCAGCACACTGAAGCTTTCTTT.

This clone is a singleton in its sample. The V and J genes are TRBV11-2 and TRBJ2-5, with D possibly TRBD1 on 6 matching bases. Trimming removed 3 bases from V and 3 bases from J, with 11 bases in between. Germline V gene lookup returns CDR1 SGHAT and CDR2 FQNNGV. The CDR3 has 14 residues. The DNA for the CDR3 is TGTGCCAGCAGCTTTGGGCCAGGGGAAGAGACCCAGTACTTC. This codes for CASSFGPGEETQYF.

The chain couples TRBV6-5 to TRBJ1-2; TRBD1 agrees at 7 bases. The CDR3 covers 13 residues. After removal of 6 bases from V and 7 bases from J, the junction contained 8 bases not matched to a gene. The germline CDR1 and CDR2 sequences are MNHEY and SVGAGI. CDR3 amino acids: CASRPPTGSGYTF. DNA for the CDR3: TGTGCCAGCAGACCACCGACAGGGAGTGGCTACACCTTC.

The V and J genes are TRBV3-1 (or the pseudogene TRBV3-2) and TRBJ2-5, with unresolved D. The CDR3 runs 13 residues. V dropped 3 bases and J dropped 5 bases, with 10 bases sitting between them. Per germline, CDR1 LGHDT and CDR2 YNNKEL (reference sequence). CDR3 sequence (DNA): TGTGCCAGCAGCCACATTACGGAGGAGACCCAGTACTTC. Protein: CASSHITEETQYF.

V is TRBV5-4 and J is TRBJ2-2, with 10 bases that match TRBD2. CDR1 is SGHNT and CDR2 is YYREEE in the germline V gene (reference sequence). This CDR3 is 16 amino acids long. V shed 4 bases, J shed 4 bases, and the junction held 7 bases outside the gene matches. CDR3 nucleotides: TGTGCCAGCAGCCTACTATTAGCGGGAGGCACCGGGGAGCTGTTTTTT. Amino acid sequence: CASSLLLAGGTGELFF.